Following are 27 T cell receptor beta chains from one sample sequenced in a study of T cells in Graves' hyperthyroidism and ophthalmopathy. The source material, RNA transcripts, was used to amplify TCR beta CDR3 regions. Using the HTBI primer set, a first-round RT-PCR was run on the TCR CDR3. TCRdb re-called the multiplex PCR reads through MiXCR, storing one row per CDR3 protein. The sample contains more than 500,000 distinct CDR3 sequences, 15% to 20% of which appear only once. The sequencing input was blood. These receptors were obtained from a woman in her 30s with Graves' ophthalmopathy.

The rearrangement links TRBV29-1 to TRBJ2-5; D remains unclear. There are 12 residues in the CDR3. Looked up from germline, CDR1 is SQVTM and CDR2 is ANQGSEA. The V end was cut by 6 bases, the J end by 5 bases, with 13 bases between. The CDR3 is CSVFQGLETQYF. The CDR3 DNA sequence: TGCAGCGTCTTCCAAGGGCTCGAGACCCAGTACTTC.

The chain employs TRBV20-1 and TRBJ2-7, with 7 bases aligning to TRBD1. This CDR3 spans 15 amino acids. CDR1 is DFQATT and CDR2 is SNEGSKA in the germline V gene (reference sequence). The V gene end was trimmed by 0 bases and the J gene end by 3 bases; junction bases not matched to a gene: 8. CDR3 nucleotide sequence: TGCAGTGCTAGAGATCGACAGGGAACCTTCTACGAGCAGTACTTC. This sequence encodes CSARDRQGTFYEQYF.

This clonotype came up many times. The rearrangement links TRBV28 to TRBJ2-7; D uncertain. The germline gives CDR1 MDHEN, CDR2 SYDVKM. Between the trimmed V and J ends, which lost 5 bases and 6 bases, there was a span of 11 bases. There are 12 residues in the CDR3. CDR3 in DNA: TGTGCCAGCAGTATAGTACGTTTCGAGCAGTACTTC. Protein product: CASSIVRFEQYF.

The sample holds many counts of this clonotype. The rearrangement links TRBV13 to TRBJ2-1; D gene uncertain. V was shortened by 4 bases and J by 8 bases, with 18 bases between the two germline ends. This CDR3 is 15 amino acids long. Looked up from germline, CDR1 is PRHDT and CDR2 is FYEKMQ (reference sequence). The DNA for the CDR3 is TGTGCCAGCAGCTCCTTTTCCGCGAGAGCCGATGAGCAGTTCTTC. Its translation: CASSSFSARADEQFF.

This clonotype was counted a few times. The chain recombines TRBV5-1 with TRBJ2-3; 10 bases agree with TRBD2. The CDR3 length is 16 residues. With 0 bases clipped from V and 5 bases from J, the junction kept 6 bases outside the gene matches. Germline V gene lookup returns CDR1 SGHRS and CDR2 YFSETQ. CDR3 DNA: TGCGCCAGCAGCTTGGAGCTAGCGGGAGCGCGAGATACGCAGTATTTT. This translates into CASSLELAGARDTQYF.

This clonotype was counted ten times or more. J is TRBJ2-7 and V is TRBV13, with TRBD2 matching over 9 bases. V shed 0 bases and J 6 bases; nucleotides not matched to a gene: 9. This CDR3 contains 16 residues. The germline CDR1 and CDR2 sequences are PRHDT and FYEKMQ (reference sequence). Written as DNA, the CDR3 is TGTGCCAGCAGCTTAGGTACAGGTAGCGGGAGCACCGAGCAGTACTTC. This codes for CASSLGTGSGSTEQYF.

This clonotype was seen more than once but under ten times. The chain couples TRBV5-1 to TRBJ2-7; 9 bases fit TRBD1. J gave up 0 bases and V 1 base, and 2 bases lay outside the gene matches. The length of the CDR3 is 15 residues. Germline V CDR1 and CDR2: SGHRS, YFSETQ. The CDR3 loop reads CASSLLGQGSYEQYF. The CDR3 coding sequence is TGCGCCAGCAGCTTGCTGGGACAGGGCTCCTACGAGCAGTACTTC.

As regards this clonotype: The DNA is left out, because the CDR3 cannot be placed on it with certainty; the CDR3 is given as TCRdb lists it. The chain combines TRBV11-2 with TRBJ2-7; the D segment call TRBD1 is taken from the table without a DNA check. Ends included, the CDR3 has 22 residues. Germline V lookup: CDR1 SGHAT, CDR2 FQNNGV. CDR3 sequence: CASSFYICSARDPGSGPYEQYF.

The V gene is TRBV27, the J gene TRBJ1-6; D remains unclear. CDR3 length equals 17 residues. Germline lookup yields CDR1 MNHEY and CDR2 SMNVEV (reference sequence). V lost 4 bases to trimming and J lost 9 bases, with 22 bases between them. Written as DNA, the CDR3 is TGTGCCAGCAGTTCGAACGCGGCGCACGGAGGCCTTTCACCCCTCCACTTT. It translates to CASSSNAAHGGLSPLHF.

This clonotype showed up just a few times. This chain links TRBV9 with TRBJ2-5; D is perhaps TRBD1 (6 bases). The germline V gene encodes CDR1 SGDLS and CDR2 YYNGEE. V was trimmed by 2 bases and J by 4 bases, leaving 18 bases between them. The CDR3 is made up of 16 amino acids. CDR3 region: CASSVRGNSEGETQYF. As DNA, the CDR3 is TGTGCCAGCAGCGTGAGGGGGAACTCCGAGGGAGAGACCCAGTACTTC. Drawing the rest from reference TRBV9 and TRBJ2-5, the complete variable domain is DSGVTQTPKHLITATGQRVTLRCSPRSGDLSVYWYQQSLDQGLQFLIQYYNGEERAKGNILERFSAQQFPDLHSELNLSSLELGDSALYFCASSVRGNSEGETQYFGPGTRLLVL.

In nucleotides, the CDR3 is TGTGCCAGCAGTTTATTTGGTACGCAGTATTTT. Encoded protein: CASSLFGTQYF. The chain has TRBV28 and TRBJ2-3; no clear D gene. V lost 1 base to trimming and J lost 8 bases, with 4 bases between them. In germline, CDR1 is MDHEN, CDR2 SYDVKM. CDR3 size: 11 residues.

The CDR3 bases are TGCGCCAGCAGCCAAGTCGACAGGGGTTATCAGCCCCAGCATTTT. Translating it yields CASSQVDRGYQPQHF. The V gene is TRBV4-1, the J gene TRBJ1-5; 8 nucleotides align to TRBD1. The germline gives CDR1 MGHRA, CDR2 YSYEKL. The CDR3 loop spans 15 amino acids. Losses at the gene ends were 1 base for V and 5 bases for J; bases not matched to a gene: 4.

This clonotype was recorded many times. V and J are TRBV28 and TRBJ2-1, with TRBD2 matching over 10 bases. V lost 5 bases, J lost 3 bases, and 7 bases stayed unmatched. The CDR3 extends over 16 amino acids. Germline loops: CDR1 MDHEN, CDR2 SYDVKM. CDR3 loop: CASSRTSGNFYNEQFF. CDR3 bases: TGTGCCAGCAGTCGGACTAGCGGAAACTTCTACAATGAGCAGTTCTTC. Full variable domain (rest looked up from reference TRBV28 and TRBJ2-1): DVKVTQSSRYLVKRTGEKVFLECVQDMDHENMFWYRQDPGLGLRLIYFSYDVKMKEKGDIPEGYSVSREKKERFSLILESASTNQTSMYLCASSRTSGNFYNEQFFGPGTRLTVL.

This clonotype came up many times. The chain carries TRBV13 and TRBJ2-7, with D possibly being TRBD1 or TRBD2 (5 bases each). Germline V gene sequence: CDR1 PRHDT, CDR2 FYEKMQ (reference sequence). CDR3 length: 14 amino acids. Trimming took 3 bases from V and 4 from J, leaving 13 bases between them. The DNA for the CDR3 is TGTGCCAGCAGCTTCCCGGGGCCAGCTTACGAGCAGTACTTC. Translation: CASSFPGPAYEQYF.

This clonotype was observed at least ten times. The chain is built from TRBV11-2 and TRBJ2-4; 7 bases fit TRBD2. J gave up 9 bases and V 4 bases, and 6 bases lay outside the gene matches. Germline V lookup: CDR1 SGHAT, CDR2 FQNNGV. This CDR3 contains 13 residues. CDR3 DNA: TGTGCCAGCAGCTGGGGGGGGGATAGCATTCAGTACTTC. Translating gives CASSWGGDSIQYF.

This sequence joins TRBV12-3 or TRBV12-4 and TRBJ2-7; 7 bases agree with TRBD1. V gave up 4 bases and J gave up 4 bases; unmatched junction bases: 7. This CDR3 has 14 amino acids. CDR3 in DNA: TGTGCCAGCAGTTCTCTAGGGGGCCTATACGAGCAGTACTTC. Protein product: CASSSLGGLYEQYF.

The table lists this clonotype with many counts. This chain links TRBV20-1 with TRBJ2-7, with 7 nucleotides matching TRBD1. In germline, CDR1 is DFQATT, CDR2 SNEGSKA (reference sequence). V shed 1 base, J shed 7 bases, and the junction held 13 bases outside the gene matches. The length of the CDR3 is 15 residues. The DNA of the CDR3 is TGCAGTGCTAGAGGTTTTAGGGGGCTCCCGTGGGAGCAGTACTTC. Its translation: CSARGFRGLPWEQYF.

About this clonotype: It may be a read error: a sequence one base away is much more abundant. This chain uses TRBV7-9 with TRBJ2-1; D possibly uses TRBD1 or TRBD2 (5 bases each). The CDR3 spans 16 residues. CDR1 SEHNR and CDR2 FQNEAQ come from the germline V gene (reference sequence). Trimming took 7 bases from V and 0 from J, leaving 16 bases between them. CDR3 region: CASTHVGESSYNEQFF. CDR3 DNA sequence: TGTGCCAGCACCCATGTGGGGGAGAGCTCCTACAATGAGCAGTTCTTC.

The chain has TRBV3-1 and TRBJ2-7; 8 nucleotides match TRBD1. Trimming cost V 1 base and J 5 bases; bases outside gene matches: 10. This CDR3 has 16 amino acids. Per germline, CDR1 LGHDT and CDR2 YNNKEL (reference sequence). The CDR3 DNA reads as TGTGCCAGCAGCCAAGCCAGGGGGCGGGTCGTCCACGAGCAGTACTTC. Protein sequence: CASSQARGRVVHEQYF.

A few counts support this clonotype. J is TRBJ2-3 and V is TRBV24-1, with a tentative D call TRBD2 (7 bases). Germline-derived CDR1 and CDR2 are KGHDR and SFDVKD. This CDR3 region has 13 residues. Trimming removed 10 bases at V and 1 base at J, with 11 bases between. CDR3: CATDGGRTDTQYF. CDR3 sequence (DNA): TGTGCCACGGACGGGGGGCGCACAGATACGCAGTATTTT.

This chain connects TRBV10-3 to TRBJ1-2; maybe TRBD1 (5 bases). Trimming left V 6 bases short and J 2 bases short, with 13 bases between. Looked up from germline, CDR1 is ENHRY and CDR2 is SYGVKD. The CDR3 covers 14 residues. The CDR3 loop reads CAIRRDSANYGYTF. The CDR3 coding sequence is TGTGCCATCAGGAGGGACTCAGCCAACTATGGCTACACCTTC.

This clonotype turned up a few times. This chain joins TRBV6-2 or TRBV6-3 and TRBJ2-3, with D unclear. This CDR3 has 13 amino acids. Trimming cost V 3 bases and J 6 bases, with 10 bases left between them. Looked up from germline, CDR1 is MNHEY and CDR2 is SVGEGT. The CDR3 DNA reads TGTGCCAGCAGTTATGCCGGAGCCGATACGCAGTATTTT. Protein: CASSYAGADTQYF.

V gene TRBV6-5 combines with J gene TRBJ1-1; no clear D. Germline CDR1 and CDR2: MNHEY and SVGAGI. V was trimmed by 2 bases and J by 5 bases, leaving 9 bases between them. This CDR3 is 13 amino acids long. The CDR3 loop is CASSYEQTTEAFF. The CDR3 coding sequence is TGTGCCAGCAGTTACGAACAGACGACTGAAGCTTTCTTT.

This clonotype was recorded at least ten times. The genes are TRBV9 and TRBJ2-7; the D is unclear. V was trimmed by 0 bases and J by 5 bases, leaving 12 bases between them. The germline V gene encodes CDR1 SGDLS and CDR2 YYNGEE. There are 14 residues in the CDR3. The CDR3, as DNA: TGTGCCAGCAGCGTAGATGTAGGGCCTAACGAGCAGTACTTC. It yields the protein CASSVDVGPNEQYF.

This clonotype has just a few counts. The rearrangement joins TRBV18 to TRBJ2-1; 13 bases match TRBD2. The germline gives CDR1 KGHSH, CDR2 LQKENI. After removal of 3 bases from V and 5 bases from J, the junction contained 7 bases not matched to a gene. This CDR3 comprises 17 residues. CDR3: CASSPWTSGSINNEQFF. The DNA for the CDR3 is TGTGCCAGCTCACCCTGGACTAGCGGGAGCATCAACAATGAGCAGTTCTTC.

This clonotype was observed many times. The J gene is TRBJ1-2, the V gene TRBV20-1, with D hard to call. The germline V gene encodes CDR1 DFQATT and CDR2 SNEGSKA (reference sequence). The V end was cut by 5 bases, the J end by 2 bases, with 6 bases between. This CDR3 has 11 amino acids. This CDR3 reads CSAPRNYGYTF. Written as DNA, the CDR3 is TGCAGTGCTCCACGGAACTATGGCTACACCTTC.

This clonotype came up a few times. A much bigger clone sits one base away, suggesting this may be a read error. The gene calls are TRBV30 and TRBJ2-1; 16 positions agree with TRBD2. The CDR3 is 15 amino acids. Germline-derived CDR1 and CDR2 are GTSNPN and SVGIG (reference sequence). V lost 8 bases to trimming and J lost 7 bases; unmatched junction nucleotides: 8. As DNA, the CDR3 is TGTGCCCGGAACACGGGACTAGCGGGGGGGAATGAGCAGTTCTTC. The encoded protein is CARNTGLAGGNEQFF.